These 7 T cell receptor beta chains came from one sample sequenced in a study of vaccination and CD4 T cells after COVID-19. Treatment of the sample: roughly ten-day PBMC culture with coronavirus spike peptide pools or control peptides (ViraFEST assay). These receptors lack a known antigen. The Oncomine TCR Beta short-read assay sequenced DNA from cultured CD4+ T cells. TCRdb redid the calling of the PCR reads with MiXCR, one entry per CDR3 protein. The sample shows almost 9,500 distinct CDR3 sequences, over 45% of them seen only once. The sequencing sample was made of CD4+ T cells from blood, cultured in vitro. The receptors derive from a human donor who had recovered from COVID-19.

With respect to this clonotype: This CDR3 fails to terminate in the conserved phenylalanine or tryptophan, so it likely reflects a read error. The chain carries TRBV19 and TRBJ2-1; D might be TRBD1 (6 bases). CDR1 and CDR2 (germline): LNHDA, SQIVND (reference sequence). V gave up 3 bases and J gave up 8 bases, with 14 bases separating them. This CDR3 is built from 14 residues. The DNA for the CDR3 is TGTGCCAGTAGTATTCAGACAGGTTTATATGAGCAGTTCTAC. This sequence encodes CASSIQTGLYEQFY.

The chain joins TRBV19 to TRBJ2-5, with D uncertain. V was trimmed by 5 bases and J by 2 bases, leaving 12 bases between them. Germline assignment: CDR1 LNHDA and CDR2 SQIVND (reference sequence). The CDR3 length is 14 residues. CDR3 in DNA: TGTGCCAGTAGTGGGTCGGGCAGGCAAGAGACCCAGTACTTC. The encoded protein is CASSGSGRQETQYF.

The V gene is TRBV11-3, the J gene TRBJ2-1, with 9 positions matching TRBD1. V was pared by 6 bases and J by 8 bases, with 2 bases of the junction left unmatched. This CDR3 is 12 amino acids long. Germline CDR1 and CDR2: SGHNT and YENEEA. CDR3 sequence reads: CASRWTGDEQFF. CDR3 nucleotide sequence: TGTGCCAGCAGGTGGACAGGGGATGAGCAGTTCTTC.

This clonotype ranks as medium-sized. This sequence joins TRBV30 and TRBJ2-5; 12 bases line up with TRBD1. Germline V gives CDR1 GTSNPN, CDR2 SVGIG (reference sequence). The CDR3 loop spans 15 amino acids. Trimming at V came to 1 base and at J to 4 bases, leaving 4 bases not matched to a gene. This CDR3 is CAWSAGQGARETQYF. CDR3 DNA sequence: TGTGCCTGGAGTGCGGGACAGGGGGCTAGAGAGACCCAGTACTTC.

This clonotype showed up just a few times. V is TRBV5-4 and J is TRBJ1-2, with 7 bases that match TRBD1. V lost 3 bases to trimming and J lost 5 bases; unmatched junction nucleotides: 7. The CDR3 loop spans 14 amino acids. From germline, CDR1 is SGHNT and CDR2 YYREEE (reference sequence). In DNA form, the CDR3 reads TGTGCCAGCAGCTGGACAGGAGAAAAGTATGGCTACACCTTC. This encodes CASSWTGEKYGYTF.

This clonotype qualifies as large. CDR3 protein: CASSLQREGNEQFF. CDR3 nucleotide sequence: TGTGCCAGCAGCTTACAGCGGGAGGGGAATGAGCAGTTCTTC. This chain connects TRBV7-2 to TRBJ2-1; 10 bases fit TRBD2. The V gene end was trimmed by 2 bases and the J gene end by 7 bases; junction bases not matched to a gene: 2. Germline V lookup: CDR1 SGHTA, CDR2 FQGNSA. The length of the CDR3 is 14 residues. The complete variable domain, with remaining parts taken from reference TRBV7-2 and TRBJ2-1, reads GAGVSQSPSNKVTEKGKDVELRCDPISGHTALYWYRQSLGQGLEFLIYFQGNSAPDKSGLPSDRFSAERTGGSVSTLTIQRTQQEDSAVYLCASSLQREGNEQFFGPGTRLTVL.

The chain combines TRBV7-2 with TRBJ2-7; unclear D gene. Germline V gene sequence: CDR1 SGHTA, CDR2 FQGNSA. The CDR3 length is 11 residues. V lost 6 bases and J 1 base, leaving 4 bases between the germline ends. In nucleotides, the CDR3 is TGTGCCAGCAGTCTTTCCTACGAGCAGTACTTC. It codes for CASSLSYEQYF.